This TCR beta chain derives from a study of molecular identifiers for immune sequencing clone quantification (dated by TCRdb to 2016 to 2019). Context from the whole study: For a replicate experiment, RNA from approximately 20,000 or 100,000 naive CD8 T cells was divided into five aliquots, of which four were sequenced. CD8 T cells were used in a methods study to benchmark molecular-identifier clustering-based TCR repertoire sequencing (MIDCIRS) and TCR RNA copy counting. On the study overall, not on this receptor specifically: The naive libraries included spiked-in Jurkat TCR RNA (around nine copies' worth), and this Jurkat TCR RNA is not part of the donor repertoire. When barcode sub-clustering was omitted, TCR diversity was inflated by chimeric consensus sequences, with chimeras reaching as high as 47%. Modeling estimated approximately 3 recovered TCR RNA copies per cell, compared with about 9.3 by digital PCR, which implies roughly 30% capture efficiency. In CMV-specific effector cells, over 98% of molecules were held by clones above 20 RNA copies, whereas under 1% of molecules were held by such clones in naive cells. Spiked-in Jurkat TCR RNA equal to a single cell's worth was reported to be detectable even within 1,200,000 naive CD8 T cells. Identical TCR molecules sharing a barcode could cause highly expanded clone sizes to be underestimated.

Libraries came from PCR. This sample was sequenced with an Illumina HiSeq 4000. Bulk TCR libraries were prepared as previously described, using TCR primers listed in Table S5. Total RNA was purified with the Qiagen AllPrep DNA/RNA kit. Reads from multiple sequencing runs of the same library were pooled before analysis. Per the authors' processing: Reads were retained only if an exact TCR constant sequence was present, and the retained reads were trimmed to 150 nt and grouped according to their 12-nt molecular barcodes. Reads within each barcode group were sub-clustered using a 15% Levenshtein threshold, and quality-weighted consensus sequences were constructed for each RNA molecule. Non-functional sequences were discarded, and so were lower-count sequences lying one edit away from another sequence. On the basis of fitting two negative binomial distributions, barcode sub-clusters with fewer than 20% of the maximum read count were discarded. TCRdb trimmed the raw reads at Q25, called clones with MiXCR and kept productive beta chains. Every entry covers one CDR3 protein and lists the most common genes and DNA from its rows. These V and J calls rely on TCRdb rather than the paper's analysis. The sample records about 640,000 distinct CDR3 sequences, approximately 20% of which are singletons. Approximately 0.9% of the sample is taken by the ten largest.

Naive CD8 T cell libraries were made from roughly 21,000 to 960,000 sorted cells using 10%, 30% or 50% of purified RNA. Naive CD8 T cells, defined as CD8+CD4-CCR7+CD45RA+, were FACS-sorted into RLT Plus buffer on a BD FACSAria II. To test detection sensitivity, Jurkat RNA equivalent to more than 8 TCR copies was spiked into samples of about 19,000-1,000,000 naive CD8 T cells. Enrichment of CD8 T cells was performed with RosetteSep CD8+ T Cell Enrichment Cocktail and Ficoll-Paque, after which ACK red cell lysis was carried out. This clonotype was seen repeatedly, ten times or more. What this receptor recognizes is not known. The sample holds no much larger clone one base away, and base qualities are not on file. Clipping removes 0 bases from V and 7 bases from J, with 8 as the unmatched junction base count. CDR1 is given as LGHNA and CDR2 as YSLEER, both from the germline V gene. The CDR3 runs 16 amino acids, cysteine and phenylalanine included. Only the CDR3 region is kept as DNA, spanning 48 bases read in frame from base 1.

Sequenced material: naive CD8+ T cells from blood, with Jurkat cell RNA spiked in. Taken with the paper, the label for cell subset or site translates to: FACS-sorted CD8+CD4-CCR7+CD45RA+ naive T cells. This clonotype was obtained from a human donor in good health. Some libraries in this study had Jurkat cell RNA spiked in. The receptor chain draws on TRBV4-3 and TRBJ2-7; TRBD1 matches 11 bases in the middle. The CDR3 in this case is CASSQDRTGGAEEQYF. The base sequence is TGCGCCAGCAGCCAAGATAGGACAGGGGGCGCGGAGGAGCAGTACTTC.